These 27 T cell receptor beta chains share one sample of origin, sequenced in a study of blood T cell repertoires in COVID-19. TCRdb's table, derived via immunoSEQ multiplex PCR, lists solely in-frame clones and lacks some. Of some 160,000 clones listed, 70% to 90% were seen once; the top ten hold more than 3%. Specimen: peripheral blood. The receptors originated from a woman in her seventies with acute or convalescent COVID-19.

The chain carries TRBV10-2 and TRBJ1-2; D possibly corresponds to TRBD1 (5 bases). This CDR3 comprises 14 residues. V was pared by 3 bases and J by 0 bases, with 8 bases between. Per the germline V gene, CDR1 is WSHSY and CDR2 is SAAADI. The chain's CDR3 is CASSEGAANYGYTF. DNA of the CDR3: TGCGCCAGCAGTGAAGGGGCAGCTAACTATGGCTACACCTTC.

V gene TRBV12-3 or TRBV12-4 combines with J gene TRBJ2-3; D possibly corresponds to TRBD2 (5 bases). This CDR3 is 11 amino acids long. With 8 bases removed from V and 4 bases from J, the gap between germline ends came to 7 bases. This CDR3 is CASLRADTQYF. The CDR3 DNA reads as TGTGCCAGCTTGAGGGCAGATACGCAGTATTTT.

The chain is built from TRBV20-1 and TRBJ2-7; a weak D match, TRBD1 (5 bases). Germline CDR1 and CDR2: DFQATT and SNEGSKA (reference sequence). The CDR3 runs to 13 residues. The V gene lost 3 bases and the J gene lost 4 bases, with 13 bases spanning the gap. This CDR3 is CSASYGPGYEQYF. The CDR3 DNA reads as TGCAGTGCTAGTTACGGCCCAGGGTACGAGCAGTACTTC.

The V call is TRBV24-1, the J call TRBJ2-3; 10 positions agree with TRBD1. This CDR3 contains 15 residues. The V and J ends lost 5 bases and 3 bases, in that order; junction bases with no gene match: 4. The germline V gene encodes CDR1 KGHDR and CDR2 SFDVKD. The CDR3 coding sequence is TGTGCCACCAGTGCGACAGGGGGCTATACAGATACGCAGTATTTT. Its protein product is CATSATGGYTDTQYF.

The rearrangement joins TRBV7-9 to TRBJ1-3; no firm D call. V lost 6 bases to trimming and J lost 0 bases, with 3 bases between them. The CDR3 is 12 residues long. Germline CDR1 reads SEHNR; CDR2 reads FQNEAQ (reference sequence). DNA of the CDR3: TGTGCCAGCAGTCTCTCTGGAAACACCATATATTTT. Translated: CASSLSGNTIYF.

This clone was seen just once. The genes are TRBV2 and TRBJ2-7, with 11 bases identical to TRBD1. V shed 6 bases, J shed 6 bases, and the junction held 7 bases outside the gene matches. The CDR3 has 14 residues. Germline V gives CDR1 SNHLY, CDR2 FYNNEI. CDR3 protein: CASRGRTGGIEQYF. CDR3 in DNA: TGTGCCAGCAGGGGTAGGACAGGGGGCATCGAGCAGTACTTC.

CDR3 amino acids: CASSLGRGGYTF. For the CDR3, the DNA is TGTGCCAGCAGCTTAGGGAGGGGTGGCTACACCTTC. The J gene is TRBJ1-2, the V gene TRBV11-2; D possibly corresponds to TRBD1 (5 bases). The length of the CDR3 is 12 residues. Trimming removed 1 base at V and 7 bases at J, with 7 bases between. Germline V gives CDR1 SGHAT, CDR2 FQNNGV.

The chain combines TRBV18 with TRBJ2-7; the match to TRBD2 covers 14 bases. Per germline, CDR1 KGHSH and CDR2 LQKENI. V shed 2 bases, J shed 3 bases, and the junction held 12 bases outside the gene matches. The CDR3 runs to 19 residues. The CDR3 protein is CASSPSGGLAGVGYYEQYF. The CDR3 DNA is TGTGCCAGCTCACCATCGGGGGGACTAGCGGGAGTCGGCTACTACGAGCAGTACTTC.

This sequence joins TRBV9 and TRBJ2-2; a possible D gene is TRBD1 (5 bases). V shed 4 bases and J shed 3 bases, with 22 bases lying between them. The V gene's germline CDR1 is SGDLS and CDR2 YYNGEE. The CDR3 has 18 residues. CDR3 region: CASSPRVIRGRDTGELFF. DNA of the CDR3: TGTGCCAGCAGCCCACGGGTCATAAGGGGCCGGGACACCGGGGAGCTGTTTTTT.

This chain uses TRBV7-9 with TRBJ2-1, with 9 nucleotides matching TRBD2. The J segment lost 4 bases and the V segment lost 5 bases, leaving 9 bases of the junction unmatched. Germline lookup yields CDR1 SEHNR and CDR2 FQNEAQ (reference sequence). CDR3 length: 16 residues. As DNA, the CDR3 is TGTGCCAGCAGCCTCACCATAGCGGGGGAGTACAATGAGCAGTTCTTC. Translated, it gives CASSLTIAGEYNEQFF.

The gene calls are TRBV28 and TRBJ1-6, with 8 bases matching TRBD1. This CDR3 is built from 16 residues. From germline, CDR1 is MDHEN and CDR2 SYDVKM. The trim removed 2 bases at V and 4 bases at J, leaving 4 bases unmatched. CDR3 sequence: CASSLSGTGYNSPLHF. Here the CDR3 DNA reads TGTGCCAGCAGTTTAAGCGGGACAGGTTATAATTCACCCCTCCACTTT.

Here the CDR3 reads CASSPSGRGSTDTQYF. CDR3 bases: TGTGCCAGCTCACCATCCGGGAGGGGATCCACAGATACGCAGTATTTT. The chain couples TRBV18 to TRBJ2-3, with TRBD2 matching over 8 bases. The CDR3 length is 16 residues. The germline V gene has CDR1 KGHSH and CDR2 LQKENI. The V segment lost 2 bases and the J segment 2 bases; nucleotides outside the gene matches: 6.

The V and J genes are TRBV4-2 and TRBJ1-1; TRBD1 aligns across 8 bases. CDR3 length equals 16 residues. V shed 4 bases and J 5 bases; nucleotides not matched to a gene: 12. Germline V gives CDR1 LGHNA, CDR2 YNFKEQ. CDR3 residues: CASSRGLTGEKTEAFF. CDR3 coding DNA: TGTGCCAGCAGCCGAGGACTGACAGGGGAGAAGACTGAAGCTTTCTTT.

The rearrangement uses TRBV5-6 and TRBJ1-2; unclear D gene. V was cut by 4 bases and J by 0 bases, with 13 bases left in between. This CDR3 has 15 residues. Germline V CDR1 and CDR2: SGHDT, YYEEEE. CDR3 sequence reads: CASSILRGSNYGYTF. The CDR3 nucleotides read TGTGCCAGCAGCATCCTACGAGGGTCTAACTATGGCTACACCTTC.

The chain couples TRBV9 to TRBJ1-6, with TRBD1 matching over 7 bases. The V segment lost 2 bases and the J segment 8 bases; nucleotides outside the gene matches: 10. This CDR3 spans 16 amino acids. Germline-derived CDR1 and CDR2 are SGDLS and YYNGEE. The CDR3 region has the DNA TGTGCCAGCAGCGTTGGGGACAGAAGGAGGGATTCACCCCTCCACTTT. Its protein product is CASSVGDRRRDSPLHF.

V usage is TRBV4-1 and J usage is TRBJ2-7; D remains unclear. In germline, CDR1 is MGHRA, CDR2 YSYEKL. Trimming stripped 1 base from V and 0 bases from J, with 10 bases between. There are 15 residues in the CDR3. The CDR3: CASSQGWALSYEQYF. The CDR3 nucleotides read TGCGCCAGCAGCCAAGGCTGGGCACTCTCCTACGAGCAGTACTTC.

V and J are TRBV19 and TRBJ1-5, with D perhaps TRBD1 (5 bases). CDR1 LNHDA and CDR2 SQIVND come from the germline V gene (reference sequence). With 7 bases removed from V and 1 base from J, the gap between germline ends came to 14 bases. This CDR3 has 15 residues. CDR3 DNA sequence: TGTGCCAGTAATAGGGGTTTTTGGAGCAATCAGCCCCAGCATTTT. Its translation: CASNRGFWSNQPQHF.

This chain joins TRBV6-5 and TRBJ2-5; a weak D match, TRBD1 (5 bases). Germline V gene sequence: CDR1 MNHEY, CDR2 SVGAGI. V gave up 0 bases and J gave up 0 bases, with 8 bases separating them. The CDR3 is made up of 15 amino acids. The CDR3 region has the DNA TGTGCCAGCAGTTACTCGACAGCGTACCAAGAGACCCAGTACTTC. The encoded protein is CASSYSTAYQETQYF.

This chain uses TRBV12-3 or TRBV12-4 with TRBJ1-5; D unclear. V lost 6 bases and J lost 4, with 10 bases in between. This CDR3 contains 13 residues. The CDR3 DNA reads as TGTGCCAGCAGCTTCAGTCAGAATCAGCCCCAGCATTTT. It encodes CASSFSQNQPQHF.

There are a few counts of this clone. This sequence joins TRBV20-1 and TRBJ1-5, with TRBD1 matching 7 bases. In germline, CDR1 is DFQATT, CDR2 SNEGSKA (reference sequence). This CDR3 spans 16 amino acids. The V and J ends lost 3 bases and 0 bases, in that order; junction bases with no gene match: 8. DNA for the CDR3: TGCAGTGCTAGTCGGCAGGGGGGCCTTAGCAATCAGCCCCAGCATTTT. Translation: CSASRQGGLSNQPQHF.

The chain links TRBV30 to TRBJ1-6; D possibly corresponds to TRBD1 (5 bases). The CDR3 is 14 residues long. Germline loops: CDR1 GTSNPN, CDR2 SVGIG (reference sequence). CDR3 amino acids: CAQGPGLVGSPLHF. CDR3 sequence (DNA): TGTGCTCAAGGACCGGGACTTGTCGGTTCACCCCTCCACTTT.

The chain employs TRBV18 and TRBJ1-1; weak D call: TRBD1 (5 bases). CDR1 KGHSH and CDR2 LQKENI come from the germline V gene. Trimming pared 3 bases from V and 10 bases from J, leaving 15 bases between. The CDR3 length is 13 residues. For the CDR3, the DNA is TGTGCCAGCTCACCCCCCCCGGGGGATAGAGCTTTCTTT. It translates to CASSPPPGDRAFF.

The chain recombines TRBV15 with TRBJ2-5; D unresolved. CDR1 LNHNV and CDR2 YYDKDF come from the germline V gene (reference sequence). This CDR3 is 15 amino acids long. With 1 base removed from V and 4 bases from J, the gap between germline ends came to 13 bases. The CDR3, as DNA: TGTGCCACCAGCAGAGTCGGAGAGATTGGAGAGACCCAGTACTTC. Translation: CATSRVGEIGETQYF.

The chain combines TRBV5-1 with TRBJ1-5; TRBD1 aligns across 7 bases. In germline, CDR1 is SGHRS, CDR2 YFSETQ. This CDR3 spans 14 amino acids. The V and J ends lost 4 bases and 3 bases, in that order; junction bases with no gene match: 4. The CDR3 region is CASSEGTANQPQHF. The CDR3 DNA is TGCGCCAGCAGCGAAGGGACAGCCAATCAGCCCCAGCATTTT.

The DNA of the CDR3 is TGTGCCAGCAAGTCGGGACAGGGCGCCACTGAAGCTTTCTTT. Protein sequence: CASKSGQGATEAFF. This chain joins TRBV6-4 and TRBJ1-1; 9 bases line up with TRBD1. The trim removed 7 bases at V and 4 bases at J, leaving 7 bases unmatched. Germline loops: CDR1 MRHNA, CDR2 SNTAGT. The length of the CDR3 is 14 residues.

CDR3 in amino acids: CATSADTSTDTQYF. The CDR3 coding sequence is TGTGCCACCAGTGCAGACACTAGCACAGATACGCAGTATTTT. The chain links TRBV24-1 to TRBJ2-3; D ambiguous. Germline assignment: CDR1 KGHDR and CDR2 SFDVKD. The CDR3 spans 14 residues. Trimming stripped 5 bases from V and 0 bases from J, with 8 bases between.

This rearrangement joins TRBV25-1 to TRBJ1-6, with 8 bases fitting TRBD1. The germline V gene encodes CDR1 MGHDK and CDR2 SYGVNS. This CDR3 region has 15 residues. V lost 4 bases, J lost 9 bases, and 8 bases stayed unmatched. CDR3: CASSGGDRLTSPLHF. The CDR3 DNA reads TGTGCCAGCAGTGGCGGGGACAGGTTGACTTCACCCCTCCACTTT.